This T cell receptor beta chain was retrieved from a study of technical replicates of blood from a handful of donors. V lost 2 bases and J lost 5, with 15 bases in between. Germline CDR1 and CDR2: SNHLY and FYNNEI. The CDR3 length is 15 residues. Using immunoSEQ multiplex PCR, the repertoire was profiled, and TCRdb retains in-frame clones only, with some absent. Among fewer than 100,000 clones listed, approximately 97% were seen once. This clone was detected only a few times. What was sequenced was T cells isolated from PBMCs. The source is a human donor in good health. The chain joins TRBV2 to TRBJ1-1; D might be TRBD1 (6 bases). CDR3 sequence reads: CASSENYRDGTEAFF. The CDR3 DNA reads TGTGCCAGCAGTGAAAATTACAGGGATGGTACTGAAGCTTTCTTT.